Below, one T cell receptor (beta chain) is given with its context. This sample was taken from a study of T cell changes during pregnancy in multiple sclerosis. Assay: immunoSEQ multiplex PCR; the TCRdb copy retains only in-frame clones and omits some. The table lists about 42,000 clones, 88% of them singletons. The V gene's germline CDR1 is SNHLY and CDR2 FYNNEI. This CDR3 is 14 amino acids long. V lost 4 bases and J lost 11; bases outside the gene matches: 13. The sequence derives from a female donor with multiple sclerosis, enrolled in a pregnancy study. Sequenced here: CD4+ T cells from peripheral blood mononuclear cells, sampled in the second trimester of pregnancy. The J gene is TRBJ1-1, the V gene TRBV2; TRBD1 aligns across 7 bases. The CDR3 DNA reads TGTGCCAGCAGTGGAGAGGCGCAGGGGGTGATTGCTTTCTTT. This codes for CASSGEAQGVIAFF. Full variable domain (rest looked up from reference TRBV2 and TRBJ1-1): EPEVTQTPSHQVTQMGQEVILRCVPISNHLYFYWYRQILGQKVEFLVSFYNNEISEKSEIFDDQFSVERPDGSNFTLKIRSTKLEDSAMYFCASSGEAQGVIAFFGQGTRLTVV.